The entry below describes one T cell receptor (beta chain). The CDR3 loop spans 12 amino acids. Germline V gene lookup returns CDR1 GTSNPN and CDR2 SVGIG (reference sequence). Trimming left V 8 bases short and J 0 bases short, with 8 bases between. This specimen comes from a study of blood T cell repertoires in COVID-19. Original handling: Amplification of reference gene primers was used by the study to estimate nucleated cell counts. Using immunoSEQ multiplex PCR, the repertoire was profiled, and TCRdb retains in-frame clones only, with some absent. The V and J calls and clone size were taken over from that table, and D and trimming were inferred from the DNA. Among 200,000 to 250,000 clones listed, 80% to 85% were seen once.

The specimen was peripheral blood. The receptor was isolated from a woman over 75 with COVID-19, enrolled during active disease. The rearrangement uses TRBV30 and TRBJ1-3, with D hard to call. DNA of the CDR3: TGTGCCCGGGATAGCTCTGGAAACACCATATATTTT. Residues: CARDSSGNTIYF.